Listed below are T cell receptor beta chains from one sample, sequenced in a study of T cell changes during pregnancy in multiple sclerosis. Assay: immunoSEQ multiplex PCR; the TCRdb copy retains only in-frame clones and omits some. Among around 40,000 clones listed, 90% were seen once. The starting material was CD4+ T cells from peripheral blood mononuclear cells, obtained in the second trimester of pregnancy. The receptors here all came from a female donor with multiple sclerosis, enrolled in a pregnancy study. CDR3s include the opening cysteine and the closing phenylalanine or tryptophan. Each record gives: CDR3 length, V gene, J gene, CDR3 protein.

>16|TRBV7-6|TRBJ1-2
CASSLAPDSEASGYTF
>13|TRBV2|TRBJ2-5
CASSPTRVETQYF
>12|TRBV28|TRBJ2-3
CASSSASDTQYF
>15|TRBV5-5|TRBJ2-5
CASSLRPAGPETQYF
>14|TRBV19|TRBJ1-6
CASSITEGMEPLHF
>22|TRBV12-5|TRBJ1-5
CASGLARSGQGPLSGVSQPQHF
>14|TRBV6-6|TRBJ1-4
CASSRGRVNEKLFF
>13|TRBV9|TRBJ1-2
CASSASTGLGYTF
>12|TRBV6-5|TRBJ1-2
CASREQGLLYTF
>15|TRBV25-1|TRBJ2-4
CASSEVKDSGNIQYF
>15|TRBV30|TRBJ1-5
CAWSVFGGTWQPQHF
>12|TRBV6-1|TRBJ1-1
CASSSDSTEAFF
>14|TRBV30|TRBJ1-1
CAWQTYRGLLGAFF
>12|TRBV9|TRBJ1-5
CASSPSGGPQHF